The 20 T cell receptor beta chains listed next were all sequenced from one sample in a study of graft-versus-host responses after intestinal transplantation. Assay used: immunoSEQ multiplex PCR; TCRdb lists only in-frame clones, some missing. The table includes about 82,000 clones, approximately 89% detected once. The antigens for these receptors are not known. Here the sequenced sample was unstimulated CD4+ T cells sorted from spleen or lymph node cells, taken before transplant. These receptors were obtained from a human donor who was the organ donor for an intestinal transplant.

This clone was observed a single time. The chain combines TRBV18 with TRBJ1-1; D possibly corresponds to TRBD1 (5 bases). The CDR3 is made up of 15 amino acids. Germline V gives CDR1 KGHSH, CDR2 LQKENI. V gave up 0 bases and J gave up 3 bases, with 11 bases separating them. The CDR3 here is CASSPPIREDTEAFF. CDR3 DNA sequence: TGTGCCAGCTCACCACCAATCAGGGAGGACACTGAAGCTTTCTTT.

On this clone itself: The junction differs from germline at one of its ends, possibly a read error. Other DNA sequences in the sample encode the same CDR3. The chain recombines TRBV23-1 with TRBJ1-5; D is unresolved. TRBV23-1 is placed among ORFs of uncertain function. The CDR3 length is 13 residues. The CDR3 region is CASSPQLRQDQHF. The CDR3 DNA sequence: TGCGCCAGTAGTCCCCAATTAAGGCAGGATCAGCATTTT.

The chain uses TRBV10-1 and TRBJ1-1; a weak D match, TRBD1 (5 bases). Trimming left V 3 bases short and J 6 bases short, with 14 bases between. Per germline, CDR1 WNHNN and CDR2 SYGVQD (reference sequence). The CDR3 extends over 14 amino acids. Here the CDR3 DNA reads TGCGCCAGCAGTGACGGGGGGACGCACGCTGAAGCTTTCTTT. Translating it yields CASSDGGTHAEAFF.

This clone has just one count. V gene TRBV28 combines with J gene TRBJ2-3, with a weak D call TRBD2 (6 bases). From germline, CDR1 is MDHEN and CDR2 SYDVKM. The CDR3 extends over 14 amino acids. V was clipped by 5 bases and J by 2 bases, with 11 bases between them. The CDR3 loop is CASSPGTFTDTQYF. CDR3 bases: TGTGCCAGCAGTCCGGGGACTTTCACAGATACGCAGTATTTT.

The V call is TRBV29-1, the J call TRBJ1-2; D is ambiguous. The V gene lost 4 bases and the J gene lost 8 bases, with 11 bases spanning the gap. CDR3 size: 11 residues. The V gene's germline CDR1 is SQVTM and CDR2 ANQGSEA. CDR3 DNA sequence: TGCAGCGTTGGCCGGGTAGAGGGCTACACCTTC. Its translation: CSVGRVEGYTF.

The chain joins TRBV12-5 to TRBJ1-1; D gene unclear. Germline V gene lookup returns CDR1 LGHNT and CDR2 FRNRAP. The CDR3 totals 16 residues. V was trimmed by 0 bases and J by 8 bases, leaving 19 bases between them. This CDR3 reads CASGLVISRVPREAFF. CDR3 bases: TGTGCTAGTGGTTTGGTCATTTCGAGGGTCCCGAGGGAAGCTTTCTTT.

The V and J genes are TRBV18 and TRBJ1-2, with 10 bases that match TRBD1. The CDR3 has 15 residues. Germline lookup yields CDR1 KGHSH and CDR2 LQKENI. The junction had 3 bases not matched to a gene; V was cut back by 3 bases and J by 2 bases. CDR3 bases: TGTGCCAGCTCACCCGGGACAGGGGAAAACTATGGCTACACCTTC. It encodes CASSPGTGENYGYTF.

The chain links TRBV30 to TRBJ2-7; 8 bases map to TRBD1. Germline trimming cut 2 bases from V and 5 bases from J; bases unmatched to any gene: 20. CDR1 GTSNPN and CDR2 SVGIG come from the germline V gene (reference sequence). The CDR3 contains 18 residues. This chain's CDR3 is CAWSNPVLRTGSGHEQYF. The CDR3, as DNA: TGTGCCTGGAGTAATCCGGTCCTAAGGACAGGGTCCGGGCACGAGCAGTACTTC.

The V gene is TRBV5-4, the J gene TRBJ2-5, with a tentative D call TRBD2 (6 bases). Trimming removed 2 bases from V and 3 bases from J, with 14 bases in between. The CDR3 covers 15 residues. Germline V CDR1 and CDR2: SGHNT, YYREEE (reference sequence). The CDR3 bases are TGTGCCAGCAGCTTTATGGGCCTAGCGAAAGAGACCCAGTACTTC. Residues: CASSFMGLAKETQYF.

The chain has TRBV10-3 and TRBJ2-5; possibly TRBD1 for D (6 bases). The last part of the DNA fits TRBJ2-7 better; the J call may be wrong. In germline, CDR1 is ENHRY, CDR2 SYGVKD. The CDR3 extends over 11 amino acids. The CDR3 loop reads CAISQGNEQYF. CDR3 bases: TGTGCCATCAGCCAGGGGAACGAGCAGTACTTC.

This rearrangement joins TRBV6-5 to TRBJ2-7; 8 nucleotides line up with TRBD2. Germline values: CDR1 MNHEY, CDR2 SVGAGI. The trim removed 2 bases at V and 4 bases at J, leaving 4 bases unmatched. CDR3 length: 14 amino acids. The CDR3 sequence: CASSYTGGGYEQYF. The DNA for the CDR3 is TGTGCCAGCAGTTACACGGGGGGGGGTTACGAGCAGTACTTC.

With respect to this clone: One junction end does not reproduce the germline sequence, and a read error may be involved. This rearrangement joins TRBV2 to TRBJ2-7; 8 bases match TRBD1. CDR3 length equals 14 residues. Looked up from germline, CDR1 is SNHLY and CDR2 is FYNNEI. CDR3 sequence (DNA): TGTGCCAGCAGTAGCATAGGAAGTAAGGACAGGGAAAAGTTC. Its protein is CASSSIGSKDREKF.

J is TRBJ2-1 and V is TRBV30; 7 positions match TRBD1. V was clipped by 3 bases and J by 2 bases; unmatched bases: 4. Germline-derived CDR1 and CDR2 are GTSNPN and SVGIG (reference sequence). The CDR3 covers 14 residues. For the CDR3, the DNA is TGTGCCTGGAGAACCGGGACAGCCTACAATGAGCAGTTCTTC. Residues: CAWRTGTAYNEQFF.

As regards this clone: This specimen includes other DNA sequences encoding the same CDR3. The chain is built from TRBV5-1 and TRBJ1-5; D might be TRBD1 (6 bases). CDR1 is SGHRS and CDR2 is YFSETQ in the germline V gene. V lost 1 base to trimming and J lost 4 bases, with 6 bases between them. This CDR3 has 13 residues. In DNA form, the CDR3 reads TGCGCCAGCAGCTTGCAGGGGAATCAGCCCCAGCATTTT. Translated, it gives CASSLQGNQPQHF.

The chain is built from TRBV6-1 and TRBJ2-1; 7 bases align to TRBD1. The CDR3 contains 13 residues. The V segment lost 7 bases and the J segment 8 bases; nucleotides outside the gene matches: 8. The germline gives CDR1 MNHNS, CDR2 SASEGT. The CDR3 DNA sequence: TGTGCCAGCAAAAACCCACAGGGGTATGAGCAGTTCTTC. It translates to CASKNPQGYEQFF.

The V call is TRBV6-6, the J call TRBJ2-1; no clear D. The V end lost 0 bases, the J end lost 3 bases, and 6 bases lay between the germline ends. The length of the CDR3 is 14 residues. Germline V CDR1 and CDR2: MNHNY, SVGAGI (reference sequence). The CDR3 coding sequence is TGTGCCAGCAGTTACTCGTCCAGCTACAATGAGCAGTTCTTC. Translated, it gives CASSYSSSYNEQFF.

The chain joins TRBV19 to TRBJ2-7; weak D call: TRBD2 (6 bases). Germline values: CDR1 LNHDA, CDR2 SQIVND (reference sequence). Trimming took off 10 bases at V and 1 base at J, with 20 bases between the two ends. There are 15 residues in the CDR3. The CDR3 DNA reads TGTGCCACCGCTCCTCAACTAGCAAGTTCCTACGAGCAGTACTTC. This sequence encodes CATAPQLASSYEQYF.

This chain uses TRBV6-1 with TRBJ2-5; D call uncertain. Germline CDR1 reads MNHNS; CDR2 reads SASEGT. Trimming pared 3 bases from V and 1 base from J, leaving 18 bases between. The CDR3 is 17 residues long. CDR3 nucleotide sequence: TGTGCCAGCAGTGACTATCGGTGGCTAGTGATCCAAGAGACCCAGTACTTC. This translates into CASSDYRWLVIQETQYF.

CDR3 loop: CASSAIRGETQYF. Written as DNA, the CDR3 is TGTGCCAGCAGTGCTATCAGGGGAGAGACCCAGTACTTC. The chain is built from TRBV6-4 and TRBJ2-5; D is perhaps TRBD1 (6 bases). This CDR3 has 13 amino acids. V was cut by 4 bases and J by 4 bases, with 10 bases left in between. Germline V lookup: CDR1 MRHNA, CDR2 SNTAGT.

The V and J genes are TRBV5-1 and TRBJ2-5, with TRBD1 matching 11 bases. Germline trimming cut 4 bases from V and 4 bases from J; bases unmatched to any gene: 9. CDR1 SGHRS and CDR2 YFSETQ come from the germline V gene. The CDR3 is 16 residues long. In DNA, the CDR3 is TGCGCCAGCAGCCTTGGACAGGGGGCACCTAGAGAGACCCAGTACTTC. Amino acid sequence: CASSLGQGAPRETQYF.